Listed below are T cell receptor beta chains from one sample, sequenced in a study of siplizumab effects on memory and regulatory T cells. This table comes from immunoSEQ multiplex PCR, and its TCRdb copy is limited to in-frame clones, with some not included. The repertoire includes over 95,000 clones, around 93% of them detected once, and around 0.15% sits in the top ten. Sample: non-Treg CD4+ T cells sorted from blood. The source is a human donor in good health. Each CDR3 is given without its conserved first and last residue.

v_call: TRBV5-4; j_call: TRBJ2-7; cdr3_aa: ASSLDTGEQY
v_call: TRBV7-8; j_call: TRBJ1-5; cdr3_aa: ASSSGLENQPQH
v_call: TRBV6-5; j_call: TRBJ2-7; cdr3_aa: ASSPSGGLYEQY
v_call: TRBV6-6; j_call: TRBJ2-7; cdr3_aa: ASSYKGGIVYEQY
v_call: TRBV7-9; j_call: TRBJ2-5; cdr3_aa: ASSLTYGTAQETQY
v_call: TRBV18; j_call: TRBJ2-7; cdr3_aa: ASSQGTGGNEQY
v_call: TRBV7-9; j_call: TRBJ2-1; cdr3_aa: ASSSGKPGQPSEQF
v_call: TRBV29-1; j_call: TRBJ2-5; cdr3_aa: SVLPQQETQY
v_call: TRBV19; j_call: TRBJ2-7; cdr3_aa: ASSRERGAYEQY
v_call: TRBV5-1; j_call: TRBJ2-3; cdr3_aa: ASSPGGTASTDTQY
v_call: TRBV6-1; j_call: TRBJ1-2; cdr3_aa: ASSLRQGGYGYT
v_call: TRBV9; j_call: TRBJ2-5; cdr3_aa: ASSVDPSRGRGETQY
v_call: TRBV9; j_call: TRBJ2-1; cdr3_aa: ASSVAGTSYNEQF
v_call: TRBV28; j_call: TRBJ2-1; cdr3_aa: ASNPSALETGNEQF
v_call: TRBV7-9; j_call: TRBJ2-5; cdr3_aa: ASSHDDSRQETQY
v_call: TRBV7-9; j_call: TRBJ1-6; cdr3_aa: ASSETYSPLH
v_call: TRBV10-3; j_call: TRBJ1-6; cdr3_aa: AIRTGDGNSPLH
v_call: TRBV18; j_call: TRBJ2-4; cdr3_aa: ASSPFTENIQY
v_call: TRBV5-1; j_call: TRBJ2-3; cdr3_aa: ASSEGTRADTQY
v_call: TRBV6-5; j_call: TRBJ1-5; cdr3_aa: ASSRYNSNQPQH
v_call: TRBV4-3; j_call: TRBJ2-2; cdr3_aa: ASSPRSGGANTGELF
v_call: TRBV19; j_call: TRBJ1-5; cdr3_aa: ASSPDPGQRNQPQH
v_call: TRBV7-9; j_call: TRBJ2-7; cdr3_aa: ASSRSGYEQY
v_call: TRBV7-9; j_call: TRBJ2-5; cdr3_aa: ASSTGREETQY
v_call: TRBV16; j_call: TRBJ1-6; cdr3_aa: ASSTGLRNSPLH
v_call: TRBV18; j_call: TRBJ2-2; cdr3_aa: ASSPGMTGPGELF
v_call: TRBV5-1; j_call: TRBJ1-1; cdr3_aa: ASSFGAQNTEAF
v_call: TRBV5-3; j_call: TRBJ2-3; cdr3_aa: ARSPWPSGGVLSDTQY
v_call: TRBV5-1; j_call: TRBJ1-1; cdr3_aa: ASSLERQAMNTEAF
v_call: TRBV18; j_call: TRBJ1-2; cdr3_aa: ASSPPWVDYGYT
v_call: TRBV12-5; j_call: TRBJ2-3; cdr3_aa: ASGPTSGGRTDTQY
v_call: TRBV19; j_call: TRBJ2-7; cdr3_aa: ASSIGGNQGEQY
v_call: TRBV5-1; j_call: TRBJ1-4; cdr3_aa: ASAATNEKLF
v_call: TRBV4-3; j_call: TRBJ2-7; cdr3_aa: ASSQYQTSGFYEQY
v_call: TRBV7-2; j_call: TRBJ2-3; cdr3_aa: ASSWSSGGAGTDTQY
v_call: TRBV6-5; j_call: TRBJ1-4; cdr3_aa: ASSYSTTNEKLF
v_call: TRBV6-4; j_call: TRBJ1-1; cdr3_aa: ASTGFSGNTEAF
v_call: TRBV6-1; j_call: TRBJ2-7; cdr3_aa: ASSVFDAAPSYEQY
v_call: TRBV11-3; j_call: TRBJ2-2; cdr3_aa: ASSLDPGTTGELF
v_call: TRBV5-4; j_call: TRBJ2-5; cdr3_aa: ASSLRPGKEETQY